A selection of T cell receptor beta chains follows, all from one sample in a study of identifying expanded T cells in peripheral blood. Assay: immunoSEQ multiplex PCR; the TCRdb copy retains only in-frame clones and omits some. The table lists 80,000 to 95,000 clones, about nine tenths of them singletons. The sample taken for sequencing was blood. The receptor source for this set is a person aged 18-70 years in good health. CDR3s include the opening cysteine and the closing phenylalanine or tryptophan. A D gene is named only where the DNA matches it firmly. Expanded clones get a size class; other rows say once, few or many, or leave the size out.

>-|-|TRBJ1-4|15|TRBV19
TGTGCCAGTAGTATTAGGGAGACAGCTAATGAAAAACTGTTTTTT
CASSIRETANEKLFF
>-|TRBD1|TRBJ1-6|15|TRBV7-3
TGTGCCAGCAGCTCTAGGACAGGGTATAATTCACCCCTCCACTTT
CASSSRTGYNSPLHF
>once|-|TRBJ1-4|13|TRBV7-9
TGTGCCAGCAATCGGGTCTCGAGAGAAAAACTGTTTTTT
CASNRVSREKLFF
>-|TRBD1|TRBJ1-2|14|TRBV10-3
TGTGCCATCAGTGAGTCGGGACAGGGTTTTGGCTACACCTTC
CAISESGQGFGYTF
>-|-|TRBJ2-7|14|TRBV7-9
TGTGCCAGCAGCTTGAGTGCGGTGACCTACGAGCAGTACTTC
CASSLSAVTYEQYF
>-|-|TRBJ2-4|14|TRBV5-4
TGTGCCAGCAGCTTGCCGGGGGCTAGCAACATTCAGTACTTC
CASSLPGASNIQYF
>-|-|TRBJ2-3|14|TRBV10-3
TGTGCCATCAGTGGTGGGGGCGTCACAGATACGCAGTATTTT
CAISGGGVTDTQYF
>-|-|TRBJ1-3|14|TRBV5-1
TGCGCCAGCAGCCCTAGTAGGTCTGGAAACACCATATATTTT
CASSPSRSGNTIYF
>-|-|TRBJ2-1|13|TRBV7-7
TGTGCCAGCAGCTTAGACGGATACAATGAGCAGTTCTTC
CASSLDGYNEQFF
>-|-|TRBJ1-2|13|TRBV5-6
TGTGCCAGCAGCTTGGGGGATAACTATGGCTACACCTTC
CASSLGDNYGYTF
>-|-|TRBJ1-1|14|TRBV29-1
TGCAGCGTTGACCAGGTATGGATGAACACTGAAGCTTTCTTT
CSVDQVWMNTEAFF
>-|TRBD2|TRBJ2-2|24|TRBV27
TGTGCCAGCAGTTTACTCCGGGAAACGCTTGGGGGTTTACTAGCGCGGACGAACACCGGGGAGCTGTTTTTT
CASSLLRETLGGLLARTNTGELFF
>-|-|TRBJ2-5|12|TRBV2
TGTGCCAGCAGAGCAAGAGAAGAGACCCAGTACTTC
CASRAREETQYF
>-|-|TRBJ1-3|13|TRBV7-9
TGTGCCAGCAGCTTAGACAGGGGAAACACCATATATTTT
CASSLDRGNTIYF
>-|-|TRBJ2-7|14|TRBV11-3
TGTGCCAGCAGCGCCACTCGGGACTCCTACGAGCAGTACTTC
CASSATRDSYEQYF
>-|TRBD1|TRBJ2-7|15|TRBV6-6
TGTGCCTCAACGGGGATGAGGACAGGGGTGGCCGAGCAGTACTTC
CASTGMRTGVAEQYF
>-|TRBD2|TRBJ2-3|16|TRBV28
TGTGCCAGCAGTCTTCCGAGGCTAGCGGGATCAGATACGCAGTATTTT
CASSLPRLAGSDTQYF
>-|TRBD2|TRBJ2-2|17|TRBV9
TGTGCCAGCAGCGGAGGACTAGCGGGAGGGAACACCGGGGAGCTGTTTTTT
CASSGGLAGGNTGELFF
>once|-|TRBJ1-1|14|TRBV6-4
TGTGCCAGCAGTGAATTAGCGTTTGGGGGTGAAGCTTTCTTT
CASSELAFGGEAFF
>once|TRBD1|TRBJ2-7|14|TRBV6-1
TGTGCCAGCAAGCTCAGAGGGGGCAGGGACGAGCAGTACTTC
CASKLRGGRDEQYF
>once|TRBD2|TRBJ2-5|11|TRBV30
TGTGCTGGGGGGGGAGGGGAGACCCAGTACTTC
CAGGGGETQYF
>-|-|TRBJ2-7|15|TRBV15
TGTGCCACCAGCAGAGATAAGGGCAGAGCCTACGAGCAGTACTTC
CATSRDKGRAYEQYF
>-|TRBD1|TRBJ1-2|15|TRBV25-1
TGTGCCAGCAGTGATCCGGGACAGGGGAACTATGGCTACACCTTC
CASSDPGQGNYGYTF
>-|-|TRBJ2-5|14|TRBV10-1
TGCGCCAGCAGTGAGGGGGGGCCTCAAGAGACCCAGTACTTC
CASSEGGPQETQYF
>-|-|TRBJ2-7|15|TRBV4-1
TGCGCCAGCAGCCAAGGCCGGGACAAATCCTACGAGCAGTACTTC
CASSQGRDKSYEQYF
>-|TRBD2|TRBJ2-5|18|TRBV5-4
TGTGCCAGCAGCCAAGAAACAGGGGCGGGGGGGTACCAAGAGACCCAGTACTTC
CASSQETGAGGYQETQYF
>-|-|TRBJ2-1|14|TRBV30
TGTGCCTGGGAAGCCAAGGGGGGTTACAATGAGCAGTTCTTC
CAWEAKGGYNEQFF
>-|TRBD2|TRBJ2-1|14|TRBV6-1
TGTGCCAGCAGTGATCGGCTAGCGGGGGAAGAGCAGTTCTTC
CASSDRLAGEEQFF
>-|-|TRBJ1-4|15|TRBV11-2
TGTGCCAGCAGCTTACCCCCTCGGGGGGATGAAAAACTGTTTTTT
CASSLPPRGDEKLFF
>few|-|TRBJ2-6|18|TRBV4-3
TGCGCCAGCAGCCAAGACGGGCAGGGGAGGTCTGGGGCCAACGTCCTGACTTTC
CASSQDGQGRSGANVLTF
>-|TRBD1|TRBJ2-5|15|TRBV5-1
TGCGCCAGCAGCTTGGCCAAGGGGGCCGGGGAGACCCAGTACTTC
CASSLAKGAGETQYF
>-|-|TRBJ2-5|15|TRBV5-1
TGCGCCAGCAGCCCCCAGGACGGGCGTGGAGAGACCCAGTACTTC
CASSPQDGRGETQYF
>-|-|TRBJ1-2|14|TRBV5-4
TGTGCCAGCAGCCCCGGTAGGGGCTTCAACGGCTACACCTTC
CASSPGRGFNGYTF
>-|-|TRBJ1-3|16|TRBV10-1
TGCGCCAGCAGTGAGTCCCGGGGTTACTCTGGAAACACCATATATTTT
CASSESRGYSGNTIYF
>-|-|TRBJ2-7|13|TRBV5-5
TGTGCCAGCAGCTTGAACAGTTATTACGAGCAGTACTTC
CASSLNSYYEQYF
>-|-|TRBJ1-3|11|TRBV27
TGTGCCAGCGTGGGGGGAAACACCATATATTTT
CASVGGNTIYF
>-|-|TRBJ2-5|16|TRBV10-3
TGTGCCATCAGTGCTTACCGGGACGGTCCCGTTGAGACCCAGTACTTC
CAISAYRDGPVETQYF
>-|-|TRBJ1-6|13|TRBV28
TGTGCCAGCAGTTTACAGGGTTATTCACCCCTCCACTTT
CASSLQGYSPLHF
>-|-|TRBJ2-3|16|TRBV9
TGTGCCAGCAGCCCTCGGACGGGGCCTAACACAGATACGCAGTATTTT
CASSPRTGPNTDTQYF
>-|-|TRBJ2-3|14|TRBV6-4
TGTGCCAGCAGTGACTCGAGGGACACAGATACGCAGTATTTT
CASSDSRDTDTQYF
>-|TRBD1|TRBJ2-7|14|TRBV5-6
TGTGCCAGCAGTCCCCCGGGACAGGGCGACGAGCAGTACTTC
CASSPPGQGDEQYF
>-|TRBD2|TRBJ2-1|16|TRBV11-2
TGTGCCAGCAGCCTAACTAGCGGGAGTATATACAATGAGCAGTTCTTC
CASSLTSGSIYNEQFF
>-|TRBD2|TRBJ2-3|15|TRBV19
TGTGCCAGTAGTACCGCTTCGCGGGGGGGCGATACGCAGTATTTT
CASSTASRGGDTQYF